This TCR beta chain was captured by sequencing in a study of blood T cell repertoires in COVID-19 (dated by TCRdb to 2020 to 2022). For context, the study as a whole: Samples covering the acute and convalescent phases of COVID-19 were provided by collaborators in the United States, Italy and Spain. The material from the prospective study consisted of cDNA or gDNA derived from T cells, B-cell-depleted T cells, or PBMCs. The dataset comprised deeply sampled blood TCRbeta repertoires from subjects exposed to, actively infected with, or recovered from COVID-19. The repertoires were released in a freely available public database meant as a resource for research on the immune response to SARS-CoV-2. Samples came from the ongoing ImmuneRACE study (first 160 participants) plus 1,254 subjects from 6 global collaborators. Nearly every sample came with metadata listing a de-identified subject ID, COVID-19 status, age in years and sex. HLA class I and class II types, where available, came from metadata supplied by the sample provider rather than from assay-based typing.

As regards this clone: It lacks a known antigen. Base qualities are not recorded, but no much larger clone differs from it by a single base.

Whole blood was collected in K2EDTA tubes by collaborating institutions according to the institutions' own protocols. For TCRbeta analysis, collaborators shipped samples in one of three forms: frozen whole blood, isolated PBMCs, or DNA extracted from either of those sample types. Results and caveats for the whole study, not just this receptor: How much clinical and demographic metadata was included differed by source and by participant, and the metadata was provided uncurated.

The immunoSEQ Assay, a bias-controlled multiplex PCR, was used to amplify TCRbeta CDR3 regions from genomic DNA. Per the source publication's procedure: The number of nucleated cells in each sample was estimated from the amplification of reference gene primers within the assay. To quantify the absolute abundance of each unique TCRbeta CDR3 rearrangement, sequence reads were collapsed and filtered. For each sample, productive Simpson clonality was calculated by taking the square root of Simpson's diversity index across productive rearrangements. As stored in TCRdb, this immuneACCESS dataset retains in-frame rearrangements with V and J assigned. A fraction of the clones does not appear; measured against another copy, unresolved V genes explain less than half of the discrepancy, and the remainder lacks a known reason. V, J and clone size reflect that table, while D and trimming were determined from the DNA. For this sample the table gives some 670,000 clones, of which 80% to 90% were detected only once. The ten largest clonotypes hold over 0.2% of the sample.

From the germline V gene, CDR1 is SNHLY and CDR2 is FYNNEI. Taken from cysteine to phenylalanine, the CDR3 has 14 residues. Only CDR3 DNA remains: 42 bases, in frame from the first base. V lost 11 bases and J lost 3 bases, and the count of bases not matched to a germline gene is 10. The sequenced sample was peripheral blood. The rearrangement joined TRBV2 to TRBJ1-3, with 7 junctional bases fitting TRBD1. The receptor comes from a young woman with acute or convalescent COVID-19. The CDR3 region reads CAFREGGNGNTIYF. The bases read TGTGCCTTTAGGGAAGGGGGCAATGGAAACACCATATATTTT.